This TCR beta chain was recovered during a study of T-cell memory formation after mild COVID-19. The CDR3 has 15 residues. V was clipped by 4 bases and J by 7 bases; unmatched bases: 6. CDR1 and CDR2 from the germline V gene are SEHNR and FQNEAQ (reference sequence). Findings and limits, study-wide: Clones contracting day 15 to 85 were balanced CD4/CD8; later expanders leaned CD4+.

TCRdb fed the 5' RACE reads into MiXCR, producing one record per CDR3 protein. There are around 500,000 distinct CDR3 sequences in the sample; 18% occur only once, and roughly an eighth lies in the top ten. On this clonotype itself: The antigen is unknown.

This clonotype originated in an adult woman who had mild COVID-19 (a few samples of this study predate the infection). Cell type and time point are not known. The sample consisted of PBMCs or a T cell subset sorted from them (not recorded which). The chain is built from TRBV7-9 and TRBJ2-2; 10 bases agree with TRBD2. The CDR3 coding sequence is TGTGCCAGCAGCTCTAGCGGGGGAAAGGACGGGGAGCTGTTTTTT. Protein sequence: CASSSSGGKDGELFF.